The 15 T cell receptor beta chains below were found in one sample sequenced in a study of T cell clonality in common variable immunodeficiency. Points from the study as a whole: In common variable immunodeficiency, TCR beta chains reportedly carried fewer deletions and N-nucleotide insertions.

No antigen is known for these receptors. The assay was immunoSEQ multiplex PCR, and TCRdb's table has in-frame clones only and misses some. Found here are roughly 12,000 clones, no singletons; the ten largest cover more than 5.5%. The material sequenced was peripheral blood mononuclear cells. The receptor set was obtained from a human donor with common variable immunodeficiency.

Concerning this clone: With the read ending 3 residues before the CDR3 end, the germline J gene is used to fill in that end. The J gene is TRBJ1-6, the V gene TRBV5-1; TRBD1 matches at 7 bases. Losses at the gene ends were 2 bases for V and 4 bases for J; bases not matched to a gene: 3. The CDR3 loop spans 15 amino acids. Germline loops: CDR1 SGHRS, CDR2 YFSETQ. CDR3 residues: CASSLGQAYNSPLHF. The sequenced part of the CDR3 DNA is TGCGCCAGCAGCTTAGGACAGGCATATAATTCACCC.

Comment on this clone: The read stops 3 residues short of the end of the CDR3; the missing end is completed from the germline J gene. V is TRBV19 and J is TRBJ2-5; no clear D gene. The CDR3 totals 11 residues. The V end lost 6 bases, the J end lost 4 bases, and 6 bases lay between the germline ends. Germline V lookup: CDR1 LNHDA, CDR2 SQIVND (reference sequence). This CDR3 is CASSLGETQYF. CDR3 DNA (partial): TGTGCCAGTAGCCTAGGAGAGACC.

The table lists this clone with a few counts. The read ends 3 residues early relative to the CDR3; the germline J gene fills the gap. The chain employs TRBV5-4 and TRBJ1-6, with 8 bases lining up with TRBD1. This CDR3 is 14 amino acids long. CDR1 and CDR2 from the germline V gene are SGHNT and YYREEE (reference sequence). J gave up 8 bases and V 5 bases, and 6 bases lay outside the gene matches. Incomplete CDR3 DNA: TGTGCCAGCAGTTCAGGGGGCCTTCATTCACCC. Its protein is CASSSGGLHSP. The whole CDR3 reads CASSSGGLHSPLHF.

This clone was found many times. The CDR3 here is CSVSGLAGRPNDNEQFF. Partial CDR3 DNA: TGCAGCGTTTCCGGACTAGCGGGGCGGCCAAACGACAATGAG. This rearrangement joins TRBV29-1 to TRBJ2-1; the match to TRBD2 covers 12 bases. The missing CDR3 end, 3 residues past where the read stops, is filled in from the germline J gene. With V trimmed by 5 bases and J by 5 bases, 13 bases remained unmatched. There are 17 residues in the CDR3. The germline CDR1 and CDR2 sequences are SQVTM and ANQGSEA.

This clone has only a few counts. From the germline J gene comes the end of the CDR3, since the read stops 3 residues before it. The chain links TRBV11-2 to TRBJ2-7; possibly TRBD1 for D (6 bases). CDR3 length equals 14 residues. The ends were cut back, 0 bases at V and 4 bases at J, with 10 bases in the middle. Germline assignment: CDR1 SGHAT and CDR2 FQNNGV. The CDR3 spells CASSLEGQIYEQYF. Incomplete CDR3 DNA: TGTGCCAGCAGCTTAGAAGGACAGATTTACGAG.

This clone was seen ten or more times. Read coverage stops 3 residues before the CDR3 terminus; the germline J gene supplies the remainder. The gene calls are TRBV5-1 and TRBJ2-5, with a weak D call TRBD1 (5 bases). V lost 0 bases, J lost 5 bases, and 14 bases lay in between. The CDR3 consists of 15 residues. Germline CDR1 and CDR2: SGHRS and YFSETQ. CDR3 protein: CASSLVLQGAETQYF. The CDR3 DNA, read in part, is TGCGCCAGCAGCTTGGTCCTCCAGGGTGCGGAGACC.

The CDR3 bases that were read are TGTGCCAGCTCCCGGAGACTAGCGGGGGGTTCCACAGATACG. This translates into CASSRRLAGGSTDT. The entire CDR3 protein is CASSRRLAGGSTDTQYF. The chain uses TRBV18 and TRBJ2-3, with 13 bases aligning to TRBD2. With the read ending 3 residues before the CDR3 end, the germline J gene is used to fill in that end. Germline values: CDR1 KGHSH, CDR2 LQKENI. This CDR3 spans 17 amino acids. V dropped 6 bases and J dropped 2; count of bases not matched to a gene: 8.

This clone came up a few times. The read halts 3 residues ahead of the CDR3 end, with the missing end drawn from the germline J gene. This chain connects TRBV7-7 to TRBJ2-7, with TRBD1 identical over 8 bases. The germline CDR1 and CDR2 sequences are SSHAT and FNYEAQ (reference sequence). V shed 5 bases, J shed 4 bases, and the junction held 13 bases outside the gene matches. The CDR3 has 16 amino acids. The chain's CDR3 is CASSGPSGTGEYEQYF. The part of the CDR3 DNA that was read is TGTGCCAGCAGCGGTCCCTCGGGGACAGGTGAGTACGAG.

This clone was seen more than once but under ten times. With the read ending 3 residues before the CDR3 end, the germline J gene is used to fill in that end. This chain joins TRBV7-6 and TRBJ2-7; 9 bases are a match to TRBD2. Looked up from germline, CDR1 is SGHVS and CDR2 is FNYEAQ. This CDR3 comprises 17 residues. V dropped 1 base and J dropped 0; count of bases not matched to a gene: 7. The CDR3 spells CASSLGSGGPSSYEQYF. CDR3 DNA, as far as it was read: TGTGCCAGCAGCTTAGGTAGCGGGGGCCCCTCCTCCTACGAG.

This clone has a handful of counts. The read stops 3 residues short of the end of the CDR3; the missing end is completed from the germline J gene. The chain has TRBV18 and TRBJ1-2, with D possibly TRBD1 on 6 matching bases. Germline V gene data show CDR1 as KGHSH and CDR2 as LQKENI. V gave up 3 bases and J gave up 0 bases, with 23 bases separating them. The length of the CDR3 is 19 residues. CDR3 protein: CASSPLLVAGDAANYGYTF. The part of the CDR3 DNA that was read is TGTGCCAGCTCACCGCTCCTGGTTGCAGGGGACGCAGCTAACTATGGC.

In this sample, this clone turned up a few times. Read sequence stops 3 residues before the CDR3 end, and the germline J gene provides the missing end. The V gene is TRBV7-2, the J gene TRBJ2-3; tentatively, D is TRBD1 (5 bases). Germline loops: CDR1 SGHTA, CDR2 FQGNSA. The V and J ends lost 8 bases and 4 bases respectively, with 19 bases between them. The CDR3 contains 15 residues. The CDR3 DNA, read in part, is TGTGCCAGCCTGCAGGCCCAGGGATTTTCAGATACG. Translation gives CASLQAQGFSDT. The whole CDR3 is CASLQAQGFSDTQYF. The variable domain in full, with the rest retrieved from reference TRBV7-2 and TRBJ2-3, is GAGVSQSPSNKVTEKGKDVELRCDPISGHTALYWYRQSLGQGLEFLIYFQGNSAPDKSGLPSDRFSAERTGGSVSTLTIQRTQQEDSAVYLCASLQAQGFSDTQYFGPGTRLTVL.

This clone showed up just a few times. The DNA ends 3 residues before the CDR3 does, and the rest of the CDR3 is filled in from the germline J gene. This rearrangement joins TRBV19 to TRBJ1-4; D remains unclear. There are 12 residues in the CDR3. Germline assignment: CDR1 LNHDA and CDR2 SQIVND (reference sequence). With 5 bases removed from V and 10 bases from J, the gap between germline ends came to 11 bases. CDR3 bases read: TGTGCCAGTAGTGGTTTGGCCCGAAAA. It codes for CASSGLARK. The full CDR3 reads CASSGLARKLFF.

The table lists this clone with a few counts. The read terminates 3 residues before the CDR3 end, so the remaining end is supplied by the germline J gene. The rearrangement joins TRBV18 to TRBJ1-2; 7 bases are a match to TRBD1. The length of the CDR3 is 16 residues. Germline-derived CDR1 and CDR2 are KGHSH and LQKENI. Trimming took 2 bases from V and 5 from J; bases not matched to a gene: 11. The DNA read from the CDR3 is TGTGCCAGCTCACCATCTGCTCCAGGGGGATTTTATGGC. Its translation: CASSPSAPGGFYG. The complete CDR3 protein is CASSPSAPGGFYGYTF.

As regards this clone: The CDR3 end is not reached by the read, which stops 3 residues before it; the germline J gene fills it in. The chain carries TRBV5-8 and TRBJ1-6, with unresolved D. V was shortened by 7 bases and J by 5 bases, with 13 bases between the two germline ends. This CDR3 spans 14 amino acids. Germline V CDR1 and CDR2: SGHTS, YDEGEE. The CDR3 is CASGPGVNNSPLHF. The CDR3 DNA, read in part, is TGTGCCAGCGGACCCGGGGTGAATAATTCACCC.

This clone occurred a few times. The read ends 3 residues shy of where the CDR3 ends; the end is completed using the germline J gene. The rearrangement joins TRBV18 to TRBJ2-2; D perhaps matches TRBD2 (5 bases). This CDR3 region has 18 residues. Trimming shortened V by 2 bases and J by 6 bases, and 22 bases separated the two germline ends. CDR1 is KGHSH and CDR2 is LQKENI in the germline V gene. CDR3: CASSPRAPGGARPGELFF. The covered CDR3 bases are TGTGCCAGCTCACCAAGGGCTCCAGGAGGTGCTCGACCCGGGGAG.